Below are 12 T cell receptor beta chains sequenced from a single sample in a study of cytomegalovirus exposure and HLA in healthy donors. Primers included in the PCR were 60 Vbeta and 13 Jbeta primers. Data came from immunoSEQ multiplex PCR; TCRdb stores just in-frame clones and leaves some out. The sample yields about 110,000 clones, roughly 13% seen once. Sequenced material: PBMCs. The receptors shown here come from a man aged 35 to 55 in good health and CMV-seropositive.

CDR3 nucleotides: TGCGCCAGCAGCCAAGGGCGGTCCCCCGCCCATGAGCAGTTCTTC. Translated, it gives CASSQGRSPAHEQFF. The chain joins TRBV4-1 to TRBJ2-1; D call uncertain. The CDR3 is made up of 15 amino acids. Looked up from germline, CDR1 is MGHRA and CDR2 is YSYEKL. Between the trimmed V and J ends, which lost 1 base and 8 bases, there was a span of 15 bases.

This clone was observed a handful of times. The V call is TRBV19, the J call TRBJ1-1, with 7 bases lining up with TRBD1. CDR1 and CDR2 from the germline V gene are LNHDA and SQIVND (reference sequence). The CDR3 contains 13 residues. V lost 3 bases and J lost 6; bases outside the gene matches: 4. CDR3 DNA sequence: TGTGCCAGTAGTATTTCCCAGGGGGCTGAAGCTTTCTTT. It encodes CASSISQGAEAFF.

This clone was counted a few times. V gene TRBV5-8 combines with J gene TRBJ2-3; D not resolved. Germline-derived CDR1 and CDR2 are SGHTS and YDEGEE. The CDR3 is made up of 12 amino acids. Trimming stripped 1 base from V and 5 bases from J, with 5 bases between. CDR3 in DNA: TGTGCCAGCAGCTTGAGAGGAGATACGCAGTATTTT. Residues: CASSLRGDTQYF.

The CDR3 here is CASSFRDRPYNEQFF. The CDR3 DNA reads as TGTGCCAGCAGCTTCCGGGACAGACCCTACAATGAGCAGTTCTTC. The chain links TRBV13 to TRBJ2-1; TRBD1 matches 7 bases. The J segment lost 2 bases and the V segment lost 3 bases, leaving 4 bases of the junction unmatched. CDR1 PRHDT and CDR2 FYEKMQ come from the germline V gene (reference sequence). This CDR3 contains 15 residues.

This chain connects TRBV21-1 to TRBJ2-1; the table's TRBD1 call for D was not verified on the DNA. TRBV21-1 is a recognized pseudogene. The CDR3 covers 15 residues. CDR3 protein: CASSIRRQGGHEQFF. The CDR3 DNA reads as TGTGCCAGCAGCATAAGGAGACAGGGTGGGCATGAGCAGTTCTTC.

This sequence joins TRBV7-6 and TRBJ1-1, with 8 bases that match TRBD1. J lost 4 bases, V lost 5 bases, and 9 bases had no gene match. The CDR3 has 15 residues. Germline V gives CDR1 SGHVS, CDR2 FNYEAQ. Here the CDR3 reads CASSDIAGGFTEAFF. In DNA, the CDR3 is TGTGCCAGCAGCGATATAGCAGGGGGCTTCACTGAAGCTTTCTTT. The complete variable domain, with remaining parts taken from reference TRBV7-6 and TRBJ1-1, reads GAGVSQSPRYKVTKRGQDVALRCDPISGHVSLYWYRQALGQGPEFLTYFNYEAQQDKSGLPNDRFSAERPEGSISTLTIQRTEQRDSAMYRCASSDIAGGFTEAFFGQGTRLTVV.

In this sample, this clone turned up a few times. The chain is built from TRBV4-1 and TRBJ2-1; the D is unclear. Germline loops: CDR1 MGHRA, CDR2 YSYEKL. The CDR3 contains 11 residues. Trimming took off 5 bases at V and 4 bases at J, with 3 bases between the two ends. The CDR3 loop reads CASSSYNEQFF. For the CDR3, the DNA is TGCGCCAGCAGCTCGTACAATGAGCAGTTCTTC.

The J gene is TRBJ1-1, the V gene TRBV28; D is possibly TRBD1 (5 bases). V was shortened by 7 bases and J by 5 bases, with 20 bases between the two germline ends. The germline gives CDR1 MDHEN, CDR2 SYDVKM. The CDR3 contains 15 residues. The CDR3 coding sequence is TGTGCCAGCACTCCCTCCCAGGGACTGGGGACTGAAGCTTTCTTT. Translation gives CASTPSQGLGTEAFF. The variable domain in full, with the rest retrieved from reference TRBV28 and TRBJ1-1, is DVKVTQSSRYLVKRTGEKVFLECVQDMDHENMFWYRQDPGLGLRLIYFSYDVKMKEKGDIPEGYSVSREKKERFSLILESASTNQTSMYLCASTPSQGLGTEAFFGQGTRLTVV.

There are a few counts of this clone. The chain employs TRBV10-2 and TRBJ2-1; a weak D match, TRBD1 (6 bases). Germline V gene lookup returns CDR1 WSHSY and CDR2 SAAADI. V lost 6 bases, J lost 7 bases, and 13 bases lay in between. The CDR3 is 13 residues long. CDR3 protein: CASSTGTGNEQFF. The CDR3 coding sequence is TGCGCCAGCAGCACAGGGACGGGGAATGAGCAGTTCTTC.

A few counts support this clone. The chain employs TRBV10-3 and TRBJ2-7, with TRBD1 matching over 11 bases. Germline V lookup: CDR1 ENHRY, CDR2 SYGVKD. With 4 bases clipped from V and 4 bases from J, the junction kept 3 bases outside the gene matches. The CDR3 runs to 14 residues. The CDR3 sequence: CAISAGQGGYEQYF. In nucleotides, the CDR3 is TGTGCCATCAGTGCGGGACAGGGGGGATACGAGCAGTACTTC.

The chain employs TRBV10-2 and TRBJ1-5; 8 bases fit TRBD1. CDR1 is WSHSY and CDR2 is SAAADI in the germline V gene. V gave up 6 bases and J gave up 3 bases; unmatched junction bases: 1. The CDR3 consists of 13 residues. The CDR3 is CASRDRDNQPQHF. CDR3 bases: TGCGCCAGCAGGGACAGGGACAATCAGCCCCAGCATTTT.

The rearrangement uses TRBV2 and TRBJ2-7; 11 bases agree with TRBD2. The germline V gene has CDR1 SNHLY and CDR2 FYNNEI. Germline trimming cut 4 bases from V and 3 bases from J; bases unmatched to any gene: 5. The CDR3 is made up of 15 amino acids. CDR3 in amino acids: CASSVTSGSNYEQYF. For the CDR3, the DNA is TGTGCCAGCAGTGTTACTAGCGGGAGTAACTACGAGCAGTACTTC.